This T cell receptor (beta chain) was profiled in a study of graft-versus-host responses after intestinal transplantation. A word on this clone: The antigen remains unidentified.

The data were produced by immunoSEQ multiplex PCR, yet TCRdb's version contains in-frame clones alone and is incomplete. The sample consists of 40,000 or so clones, about 92% of them appearing once. The germline CDR1 and CDR2 sequences are ENHRY and SYGVKD. This CDR3 comprises 15 residues. V lost 3 bases and J 6 bases, leaving 14 bases between the germline ends. Study results and limitations: The authors found GvH clones in recipient marrow, some appearing first in ileum or blood.

This sample comprised PBMCs, obtained approximately 100 weeks after intestinal transplantation. This receptor was identified in a human patient who received an intestinal transplant, so some T cells may come from the graft donor. The J gene is TRBJ1-4, the V gene TRBV10-3; D is unresolved. The chain's CDR3 is CAISDSTQADEKLFF. CDR3 DNA sequence: TGTGCCATCAGTGACTCGACCCAGGCGGATGAAAAACTGTTTTTT.